This passage covers 10 T cell receptor beta chains from one sample sequenced in a study of long-term antiretroviral therapy in people with HIV. Researchers ran immunoSEQ v3.0 at survey level. Generated by immunoSEQ multiplex PCR, the TCRdb table keeps only in-frame clones and is missing some. The top ten hold about 4.4% of the sample, which has some 30,000 clones, roughly 85% seen once. The sample in question was unsorted PBMCs, obtained roughly 3.3 years after starting antiretroviral therapy. Receptors were obtained from a man between 18 and 35 years old with HIV.

The V call is TRBV25-1, the J call TRBJ2-7; 7 nucleotides align to TRBD1. CDR3 size: 16 residues. CDR1 and CDR2 (germline): MGHDK, SYGVNS. V was clipped by 5 bases and J by 0 bases; unmatched bases: 10. The CDR3 region is CASSNPRDSFSYEQYF. Here the CDR3 DNA reads TGTGCCAGCAGTAATCCCCGGGACAGCTTCTCCTACGAGCAGTACTTC.

The V call is TRBV5-5, the J call TRBJ2-3; 9 positions agree with TRBD2. The V gene end was trimmed by 0 bases and the J gene end by 5 bases; junction bases not matched to a gene: 4. Germline V gene lookup returns CDR1 SGHKS and CDR2 YYEKEE (reference sequence). This CDR3 spans 15 amino acids. The CDR3 region is CASSLGGLAGDTQYF. The CDR3 nucleotides read TGTGCCAGCAGCTTGGGGGGACTAGCTGGAGATACGCAGTATTTT.

This rearrangement joins TRBV29-1 to TRBJ1-1; D gene unclear. The germline gives CDR1 SQVTM, CDR2 ANQGSEA. The V gene lost 2 bases and the J gene lost 11 bases, with 21 bases spanning the gap. This CDR3 region has 14 residues. Written as DNA, the CDR3 is TGCAGCGTTGAAAATCGGGTAGGGCGGAGCTGGGCTTTCTTT. It yields the protein CSVENRVGRSWAFF.

The chain recombines TRBV7-6 with TRBJ1-1; unclear D gene. The V end was cut by 1 base, the J end by 4 bases, with 13 bases between. Germline V gives CDR1 SGHVS, CDR2 FNYEAQ. This CDR3 has 15 residues. CDR3 in amino acids: CASSLEAEPSTEAFF. The CDR3 DNA follows: TGTGCCAGCAGCTTAGAGGCGGAGCCGAGCACTGAAGCTTTCTTT.

This clone was seen just once. The chain combines TRBV10-3 with TRBJ1-1; 10 nucleotides agree with TRBD1. CDR3 length equals 16 residues. Looked up from germline, CDR1 is ENHRY and CDR2 is SYGVKD. The V gene end was trimmed by 6 bases and the J gene end by 2 bases; junction bases not matched to a gene: 9. The CDR3 protein is CAISDPRDRGNTEAFF. The CDR3 DNA sequence: TGTGCCATCAGCGACCCAAGGGACAGGGGAAACACTGAAGCTTTCTTT.

The V and J genes are TRBV19 and TRBJ2-3; a possible D gene is TRBD1 (6 bases). With 5 bases removed from V and 4 bases from J, the gap between germline ends came to 22 bases. This CDR3 region has 17 residues. Looked up from germline, CDR1 is LNHDA and CDR2 is SQIVND (reference sequence). CDR3 region: CASSSRPRGYFADTQYF. CDR3 bases: TGTGCCAGTAGTTCTAGACCCAGGGGATATTTCGCAGATACGCAGTATTTT.

The V call is TRBV19, the J call TRBJ2-2; perhaps TRBD2 as D (5 bases). This CDR3 spans 14 amino acids. Per the germline V gene, CDR1 is LNHDA and CDR2 is SQIVND (reference sequence). Trimming took off 3 bases at V and 5 bases at J, with 10 bases between the two ends. The CDR3: CASSISGWTGELFF. CDR3 nucleotides: TGTGCCAGTAGTATCTCGGGATGGACCGGGGAGCTGTTTTTT.

The chain uses TRBV2 and TRBJ2-2; tentatively, D is TRBD2 (5 bases). V gave up 8 bases and J gave up 1 base, with 14 bases separating them. The CDR3 is made up of 15 amino acids. Germline V gene lookup returns CDR1 SNHLY and CDR2 FYNNEI. As DNA, the CDR3 is TGTGCCAGCCAGAAGCTAGCAGAGAACACCGGGGAGCTGTTTTTT. Protein product: CASQKLAENTGELFF. The full variable domain, its missing parts supplied by reference TRBV2 and TRBJ2-2, is EPEVTQTPSHQVTQMGQEVILRCVPISNHLYFYWYRQILGQKVEFLVSFYNNEISEKSEIFDDQFSVERPDGSNFTLKIRSTKLEDSAMYFCASQKLAENTGELFFGEGSRLTVL.

In its sample, this clone was seen once. J is TRBJ2-3 and V is TRBV25-1; a weak D match, TRBD2 (5 bases). Germline CDR1 and CDR2: MGHDK and SYGVNS. The CDR3 is 14 residues long. V lost 5 bases to trimming and J lost 3 bases, with 12 bases between them. This CDR3 reads CASSPGLPTDTQYF. For the CDR3, the DNA is TGTGCCAGCAGTCCCGGACTGCCTACAGATACGCAGTATTTT.

The rearrangement links TRBV7-2 to TRBJ2-7; D is ambiguous. Germline CDR1 SGHTA, CDR2 FQGNSA. The CDR3 has 15 amino acids. V was trimmed by 5 bases and J by 3 bases, leaving 17 bases between them. The CDR3 reads CASSPRPIPDYEQYF. CDR3 nucleotide sequence: TGTGCCAGCAGCCCTAGGCCTATCCCAGACTACGAGCAGTACTTC.